The 32 T cell receptor beta chains below all came from one sample that was sequenced in a study of cytomegalovirus exposure and HLA in healthy donors. It was with 60 Vbeta and 13 Jbeta primers that the PCR ran. Produced via immunoSEQ multiplex PCR; TCRdb's table is partial and in-frame only. Of approximately 150,000 clones detected, about three quarters appear once; the ten largest clones hold about 1.7%. Sequencing input: PBMCs. The receptors shown here come from a female donor in good health and CMV-seronegative.

The genes are TRBV19 and TRBJ1-4; possibly TRBD1 for D (5 bases). V shed 6 bases and J shed 4 bases, with 9 bases lying between them. Germline CDR1 LNHDA, CDR2 SQIVND (reference sequence). The CDR3 extends over 13 amino acids. Written as DNA, the CDR3 is TGTGCCAGTAGCACTCAGGGTAATGAAAAACTGTTTTTT. Its protein is CASSTQGNEKLFF.

V and J are TRBV27 and TRBJ2-3, with 7 bases lining up with TRBD2. The CDR3 loop spans 18 amino acids. In germline, CDR1 is MNHEY, CDR2 SMNVEV (reference sequence). V lost 5 bases to trimming and J lost 0 bases; unmatched junction nucleotides: 14. The CDR3 reads CASSLNFRGGTSTDTQYF. CDR3 nucleotide sequence: TGTGCCAGCAGTCTGAACTTTAGGGGAGGGACGAGCACAGATACGCAGTATTTT.

V gene TRBV11-2 combines with J gene TRBJ1-6; the match to TRBD1 covers 7 bases. With 0 bases clipped from V and 9 bases from J, the junction kept 5 bases outside the gene matches. The germline V gene has CDR1 SGHAT and CDR2 FQNNGV. This CDR3 has 15 residues. The CDR3 sequence is CASSLEPNRGSPLHF. The CDR3 DNA sequence: TGTGCCAGCAGCTTAGAACCAAACAGGGGTTCACCCCTCCACTTT.

This sequence joins TRBV28 and TRBJ2-5; perhaps TRBD1 as D (6 bases). The CDR3 spans 16 residues. Germline V gene sequence: CDR1 MDHEN, CDR2 SYDVKM. V gave up 3 bases and J gave up 5 bases, with 19 bases separating them. DNA of the CDR3: TGTGCCAGCAGTTTGAGTGGGCAGGGGAAAGGGGAGACCCAGTACTTC. It encodes CASSLSGQGKGETQYF.

This chain connects TRBV15 to TRBJ2-1; D is unresolved. The germline CDR1 and CDR2 sequences are LNHNV and YYDKDF (reference sequence). V lost 0 bases and J lost 4, with 7 bases in between. The CDR3 sequence is 14 residues long. The CDR3 sequence: CATSREPGYNEQFF. In DNA form, the CDR3 reads TGTGCCACCAGCAGAGAGCCCGGTTACAATGAGCAGTTCTTC.

In regard to this clone: An end of the junction differs from the germline gene, which may be a read error. The chain carries TRBV5-1 and TRBJ1-1; TRBD1 is a possible D gene (5 bases). From germline, CDR1 is SGHRS and CDR2 YFSETQ. The CDR3 runs 15 residues. CDR3 loop: CASSLQAGMNTEPFF. For the CDR3, the DNA is TGCGCCAGCAGCCTGCAGGCAGGGATGAACACTGAACCTTTCTTT.

The genes are TRBV6-5 and TRBJ1-2, with TRBD1 identical over 11 bases. Trimming cost V 2 bases and J 3 bases; bases outside gene matches: 2. Germline values: CDR1 MNHEY, CDR2 SVGAGI. The CDR3 extends over 15 amino acids. The CDR3 spells CASSYGTGGDYGYTF. CDR3 DNA sequence: TGTGCCAGCAGTTACGGGACAGGGGGGGACTATGGCTACACCTTC.

This clone was observed once. The V and J genes are TRBV6-6 and TRBJ2-4; TRBD1 matches 8 bases. Germline values: CDR1 MNHNY, CDR2 SVGAGI (reference sequence). Germline trimming cut 5 bases from V and 6 bases from J; bases unmatched to any gene: 12. The CDR3 contains 16 residues. Here the CDR3 reads CASSPPTGGWGNIQYF. The CDR3 DNA follows: TGTGCCAGCAGTCCCCCCACAGGGGGGTGGGGAAACATTCAGTACTTC.

V is TRBV19 and J is TRBJ2-5; TRBD2 might be the D (6 bases). Trimming removed 5 bases from V and 4 bases from J, with 20 bases in between. This CDR3 spans 16 amino acids. Germline CDR1 and CDR2: LNHDA and SQIVND (reference sequence). The chain's CDR3 is CASSSPRDGMGETQYF. CDR3 DNA sequence: TGTGCCAGTAGTTCCCCGCGGGACGGCATGGGAGAGACCCAGTACTTC.

The rearrangement uses TRBV6-6 and TRBJ2-4; 9 bases are shared with TRBD1. There are 14 residues in the CDR3. Unmatched junction bases numbered 9, after V lost 0 bases and J lost 15 bases. CDR1 and CDR2 from the germline V gene are MNHNY and SVGAGI (reference sequence). The CDR3 spells CASSYSPDRGEGYF. The CDR3 bases are TGTGCCAGCAGTTACTCGCCCGACAGGGGGGAAGGGTACTTC.

V gene TRBV7-2 combines with J gene TRBJ1-2; weak D call: TRBD1 (5 bases). Trimming stripped 5 bases from V and 7 bases from J, with 20 bases between. This CDR3 has 15 amino acids. The germline V gene has CDR1 SGHTA and CDR2 FQGNSA. The CDR3 DNA is TGTGCCAGCAGCCGTGGGGATCCGACAGTCTGTGGCTACACCTTC. It specifies CASSRGDPTVCGYTF. Full variable domain (rest looked up from reference TRBV7-2 and TRBJ1-2): GAGVSQSPSNKVTEKGKDVELRCDPISGHTALYWYRQSLGQGLEFLIYFQGNSAPDKSGLPSDRFSAERTGGSVSTLTIQRTQQEDSAVYLCASSRGDPTVCGYTFGSGTRLTVV.

This clone has more than one count but fewer than ten. The genes are TRBV4-1 and TRBJ2-1; weak D call: TRBD1 (6 bases). CDR3 length: 14 residues. The germline V gene encodes CDR1 MGHRA and CDR2 YSYEKL. V dropped 6 bases and J dropped 14 bases, with 23 bases sitting between them. As DNA, the CDR3 is TGCGCCAGCAGGGAATTAACAGGGAATACTCGGAAGTTCTTC. It specifies CASRELTGNTRKFF.

The V call is TRBV7-2, the J call TRBJ1-5; 12 bases match TRBD1. Germline CDR1 and CDR2: SGHTA and FQGNSA. The CDR3 has 14 amino acids. The V segment lost 5 bases and the J segment 6 bases; nucleotides outside the gene matches: 2. The CDR3 loop is CASSPGQGAQPQHF. The CDR3 coding sequence is TGTGCCAGCAGCCCGGGACAGGGGGCTCAGCCCCAGCATTTT.

The chain is built from TRBV29-1 and TRBJ2-3; 16 bases are shared with TRBD2. With 5 bases clipped from V and 4 bases from J, the junction kept 12 bases outside the gene matches. The length of the CDR3 is 18 residues. Germline V gene sequence: CDR1 SQVTM, CDR2 ANQGSEA. CDR3 in amino acids: CSVYTGTSGRASADTQYF. The CDR3 DNA follows: TGCAGCGTTTACACCGGGACTAGCGGGAGGGCCTCTGCAGATACGCAGTATTTT.

The rearrangement joins TRBV7-9 to TRBJ2-7; 9 bases agree with TRBD1. The germline CDR1 and CDR2 sequences are SEHNR and FQNEAQ (reference sequence). Germline trimming cut 5 bases from V and 4 bases from J; bases unmatched to any gene: 12. The CDR3 is 16 amino acids. CDR3: CASSRSPGTGTYEQYF. The CDR3 bases are TGTGCCAGCAGCCGATCCCCCGGGACAGGGACTTACGAGCAGTACTTC.

The J gene is TRBJ1-1, the V gene TRBV2; 9 bases are shared with TRBD1. This CDR3 spans 15 amino acids. V shed 6 bases, J shed 7 bases, and the junction held 12 bases outside the gene matches. Germline-derived CDR1 and CDR2 are SNHLY and FYNNEI. The CDR3 loop is CASSVSGTGIDEAFF. The CDR3 DNA reads TGTGCCAGCAGCGTGAGTGGGACAGGGATTGATGAAGCTTTCTTT.

This chain uses TRBV30 with TRBJ1-4; D possibly corresponds to TRBD1 (6 bases). The germline V and J ends were trimmed by 0 bases and 7 bases, with 15 bases remaining between them. Germline V gene lookup returns CDR1 GTSNPN and CDR2 SVGIG (reference sequence). This CDR3 has 15 residues. Here the CDR3 DNA reads TGTGCCTGGAGTGTGGTCTACAGGGCAAGTGAAAAACTGTTTTTT. It translates to CAWSVVYRASEKLFF.

The chain combines TRBV6-5 with TRBJ2-1, with 10 bases identical to TRBD2. V trimming: 8 bases; J trimming: 2 bases; junction bases outside the gene matches: 6. The germline V gene has CDR1 MNHEY and CDR2 SVGAGI. The CDR3 covers 15 residues. The chain's CDR3 is CASHAGTSAYNEQFF. The CDR3 DNA reads TGTGCCAGCCACGCCGGGACTAGCGCCTACAATGAGCAGTTCTTC.

This rearrangement joins TRBV5-1 to TRBJ1-2; D not resolved. Per the germline V gene, CDR1 is SGHRS and CDR2 is YFSETQ. Trimming stripped 0 bases from V and 3 bases from J, with 9 bases between. The CDR3 sequence is 14 residues long. The CDR3 region is CASSLAGGDYGYTF. The CDR3 coding sequence is TGCGCCAGCAGCTTGGCCGGCGGGGACTATGGCTACACCTTC.

This clone was observed a single time. This chain uses TRBV19 with TRBJ2-5; a possible D gene is TRBD1 (6 bases). CDR1 is LNHDA and CDR2 is SQIVND in the germline V gene (reference sequence). The CDR3 has 13 amino acids. Trimming pared 4 bases from V and 5 bases from J, leaving 11 bases between. As DNA, the CDR3 is TGTGCCAGTAGTACTCAGGGGTTGGAGACCCAGTACTTC. This codes for CASSTQGLETQYF.

This clone was seen more than once but under ten times. The J gene is TRBJ2-2, the V gene TRBV10-3; D may be TRBD1 (7 bases). The V and J ends lost 7 bases and 2 bases respectively, with 14 bases between them. The CDR3 runs 15 residues. The germline V gene has CDR1 ENHRY and CDR2 SYGVKD. The CDR3 sequence: CAINAGQRNTGELFF. In nucleotides, the CDR3 is TGTGCCATCAACGCGGGACAGCGAAACACCGGGGAGCTGTTTTTT.

Concerning this clone: The identical CDR3 is also encoded by other nucleotide sequences in the sample. The rearrangement links TRBV5-6 to TRBJ2-7, with TRBD1 identical over 8 bases. V dropped 0 bases and J dropped 6; count of bases not matched to a gene: 2. Germline V gene data show CDR1 as SGHDT and CDR2 as YYEEEE. The CDR3 loop spans 13 amino acids. The CDR3 bases are TGTGCCAGCAGCTTGGGAACAGGGGGCGAGCAGTACTTC. Its protein is CASSLGTGGEQYF.

V usage is TRBV7-8 and J usage is TRBJ1-4; 10 bases are a match to TRBD1. The CDR3 spans 18 residues. Germline V lookup: CDR1 SGHVS, CDR2 FQNEAQ. The ends lost 4 bases at V and 7 bases at J; junction bases unmatched: 15. The CDR3: CASSSERDRGRRGEKLFF. The CDR3 DNA reads as TGTGCCAGCAGCTCTGAAAGGGACAGGGGAAGGAGGGGTGAAAAACTGTTTTTT.

In its sample, this clone was seen a few times. The gene calls are TRBV5-1 and TRBJ1-4, with 7 bases matching TRBD1. This CDR3 contains 15 residues. The V gene end was trimmed by 3 bases and the J gene end by 3 bases; junction bases not matched to a gene: 5. Germline CDR1 and CDR2: SGHRS and YFSETQ. The CDR3 sequence: CASSSTGAANEKLFF. The CDR3 region has the DNA TGCGCCAGCAGCTCAACAGGGGCGGCTAATGAAAAACTGTTTTTT.

For the CDR3, the DNA is TGTGCCAGCATTACCCCGGGGTCCGCTTTCTTT. Its translation is CASITPGSAFF. This chain links TRBV6-5 with TRBJ1-1, with no clear D. V was trimmed by 7 bases and J by 11 bases, leaving 14 bases between them. The length of the CDR3 is 11 residues. Per the germline V gene, CDR1 is MNHEY and CDR2 is SVGAGI.

The rearrangement links TRBV28 to TRBJ2-1, with TRBD2 identical over 16 bases. The CDR3 is made up of 18 amino acids. CDR1 and CDR2 (germline): MDHEN, SYDVKM. The ends lost 7 bases at V and 8 bases at J; junction bases unmatched: 14. CDR3 in DNA: TGTGCCAGCACCAGTGGGGGACTAGCGGGAGGGATTCAGGATGAGCAGTTCTTC. It translates to CASTSGGLAGGIQDEQFF.

The count of this clone is one. This chain joins TRBV6-1 and TRBJ2-5; TRBD1 aligns across 11 bases. V was clipped by 5 bases and J by 4 bases; unmatched bases: 3. The CDR3 is made up of 14 amino acids. Germline V gene lookup returns CDR1 MNHNS and CDR2 SASEGT. DNA for the CDR3: TGTGCCAGCAGTTCGGGACAGGGGGGAGAGACCCAGTACTTC. Protein: CASSSGQGGETQYF.

The chain is built from TRBV27 and TRBJ2-2; 9 nucleotides align to TRBD2. The CDR3 runs to 18 residues. The germline V gene has CDR1 MNHEY and CDR2 SMNVEV (reference sequence). The V gene end was trimmed by 2 bases and the J gene end by 2 bases; junction bases not matched to a gene: 9. The CDR3 region is CASSLRGVAGANTGELFF. The CDR3 nucleotides read TGTGCCAGCAGTTTACGGGGGGTAGCGGGAGCTAACACCGGGGAGCTGTTTTTT.

This chain links TRBV5-4 with TRBJ1-1; TRBD1 is a possible D gene (5 bases). V was cut by 5 bases and J by 8 bases, with 13 bases left in between. Germline V gene lookup returns CDR1 SGHNT and CDR2 YYREEE (reference sequence). The CDR3 sequence is 12 residues long. Here the CDR3 DNA reads TGTGCCAGCAGATCCAGGGATAAGGAAGCTTTCTTT. Its protein is CASRSRDKEAFF. Full variable domain (missing parts from reference TRBV5-4 and TRBJ1-1): ETGVTQSPTHLIKTRGQQVTLRCSSQSGHNTVSWYQQALGQGPQFIFQYYREEENGRGNFPPRFSGLQFPNYSSELNVNALELDDSALYLCASRSRDKEAFFGQGTRLTVV.

The V gene is TRBV7-7, the J gene TRBJ2-1, with 7 positions matching TRBD1. J was trimmed by 2 bases and V by 2 bases; bases with no gene match: 6. Germline lookup yields CDR1 SSHAT and CDR2 FNYEAQ (reference sequence). This CDR3 spans 16 amino acids. The CDR3: CASSLSETGTYNEQFF. The DNA of the CDR3 is TGTGCCAGCAGCTTATCCGAGACAGGGACCTACAATGAGCAGTTCTTC.

This chain joins TRBV9 and TRBJ2-2; 9 nucleotides line up with TRBD2. CDR3 length equals 15 residues. Germline-derived CDR1 and CDR2 are SGDLS and YYNGEE. Trimming cost V 0 bases and J 6 bases; bases outside gene matches: 3. The CDR3 sequence is CASSVEGGRAGELFF. In DNA, the CDR3 is TGTGCCAGCAGCGTAGAGGGCGGGAGGGCCGGGGAGCTGTTTTTT.

The chain has TRBV7-9 and TRBJ1-5; the match to TRBD1 covers 8 bases. The CDR3 runs to 16 residues. Germline CDR1 and CDR2: SEHNR and FQNEAQ (reference sequence). V gave up 6 bases and J gave up 6 bases; unmatched junction bases: 13. The CDR3: CASSRSGQAGSQPQHF. CDR3 DNA sequence: TGTGCCAGCAGTCGATCGGGACAGGCGGGGAGTCAGCCCCAGCATTTT.